This T cell receptor beta chain is from a study of blood T cell repertoires in COVID-19. Method: immunoSEQ multiplex PCR; TCRdb's copy keeps in-frame clones and lacks some. There are over 200,000 clones in the sample; 70% to 90% occur only once, and around 1.8% lies in the top ten. Resolution of symptoms, clearance, or two negative PCRs was present in recovered Cohort 3 donors. The CDR3 is made up of 18 amino acids. V lost 5 bases to trimming and J lost 4 bases; unmatched junction nucleotides: 17. Germline CDR1 is MDHEN and CDR2 is SYDVKM. Sequencing was performed on PBMCs or T cells enriched from blood (not recorded which). This chain joins TRBV28 and TRBJ2-3, with 8 bases aligning to TRBD1. This receptor was obtained from a woman in her forties or fifties who had recovered from COVID-19. The CDR3 region has the DNA TGTGCCAGCAGTCCTATCTTGGGAGACAGGGGATCAGCAGATACGCAGTATTTT. This encodes CASSPILGDRGSADTQYF. Full variable domain (outside the CDR3, taken from reference TRBV28 and TRBJ2-3): DVKVTQSSRYLVKRTGEKVFLECVQDMDHENMFWYRQDPGLGLRLIYFSYDVKMKEKGDIPEGYSVSREKKERFSLILESASTNQTSMYLCASSPILGDRGSADTQYFGPGTRLTVL.